This TCR beta chain was profiled in a study of control samples from healthy donors and cancer patients. Germline CDR1 reads MNHNS; CDR2 reads SASEGT. The CDR3 extends over 16 amino acids. V dropped 3 bases and J dropped 0 bases, with 9 bases sitting between them. Using immunoSEQ multiplex PCR, the repertoire was profiled, and TCRdb retains in-frame clones only, with some absent. The sample shows over 110,000 clones, more than 90% of them seen only once. The V gene is TRBV6-1, the J gene TRBJ2-6; D remains unclear. The TCR was taken from a man aged 25-45 years in good health. What was sequenced was blood. CDR3 DNA: TGTGCCAGCAGTGAGTCAGTCAGCTCTGGGGCCAACGTCCTGACTTTC. Translating gives CASSESVSSGANVLTF.